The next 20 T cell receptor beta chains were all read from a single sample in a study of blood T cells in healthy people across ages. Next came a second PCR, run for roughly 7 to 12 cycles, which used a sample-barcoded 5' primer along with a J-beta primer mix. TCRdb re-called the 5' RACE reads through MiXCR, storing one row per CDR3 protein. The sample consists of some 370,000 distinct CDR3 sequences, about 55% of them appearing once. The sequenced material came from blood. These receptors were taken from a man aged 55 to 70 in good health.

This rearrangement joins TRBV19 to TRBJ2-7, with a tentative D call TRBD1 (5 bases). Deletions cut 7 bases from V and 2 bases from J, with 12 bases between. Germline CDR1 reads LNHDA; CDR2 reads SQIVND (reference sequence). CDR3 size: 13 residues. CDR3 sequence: CASKGTGTYEQYF. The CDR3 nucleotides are TGTGCCAGTAAAGGAACAGGCACCTACGAGCAGTACTTC.

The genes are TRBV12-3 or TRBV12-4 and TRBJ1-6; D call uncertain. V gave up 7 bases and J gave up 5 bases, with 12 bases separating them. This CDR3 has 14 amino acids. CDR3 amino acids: CASTDHGNNSPLHF. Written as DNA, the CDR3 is TGTGCCAGCACCGACCACGGGAATAATTCACCCCTCCACTTT.

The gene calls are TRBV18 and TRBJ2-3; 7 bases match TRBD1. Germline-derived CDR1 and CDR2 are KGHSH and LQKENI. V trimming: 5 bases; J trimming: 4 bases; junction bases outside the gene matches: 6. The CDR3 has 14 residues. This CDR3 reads CASSSGTDADTQYF. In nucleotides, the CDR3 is TGTGCCAGCTCATCCGGGACAGACGCAGATACGCAGTATTTT.

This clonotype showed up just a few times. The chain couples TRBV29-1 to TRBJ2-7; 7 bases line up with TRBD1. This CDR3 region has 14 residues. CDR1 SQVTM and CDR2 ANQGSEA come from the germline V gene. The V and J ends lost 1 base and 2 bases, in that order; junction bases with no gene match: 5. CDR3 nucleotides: TGCAGCGTTGAAGGGGGACAGTCCCCCTACGAGCAGTACTTC. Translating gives CSVEGGQSPYEQYF.

CDR3 residues: CSASQPAAWNEQFF. The DNA for the CDR3 is TGCAGTGCTAGTCAGCCCGCGGCGTGGAATGAGCAGTTCTTC. The rearrangement links TRBV20-1 to TRBJ2-1, with D uncertain. CDR3 length: 14 amino acids. The V gene's germline CDR1 is DFQATT and CDR2 SNEGSKA (reference sequence). Trimming pared 3 bases from V and 7 bases from J, leaving 16 bases between.

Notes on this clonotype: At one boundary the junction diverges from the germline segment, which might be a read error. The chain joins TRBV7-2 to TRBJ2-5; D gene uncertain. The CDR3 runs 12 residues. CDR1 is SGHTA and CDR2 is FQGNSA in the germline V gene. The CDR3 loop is CANSSLAETQYF. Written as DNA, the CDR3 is TGTGCCAACAGCTCCTTAGCAGAGACCCAGTACTTC.

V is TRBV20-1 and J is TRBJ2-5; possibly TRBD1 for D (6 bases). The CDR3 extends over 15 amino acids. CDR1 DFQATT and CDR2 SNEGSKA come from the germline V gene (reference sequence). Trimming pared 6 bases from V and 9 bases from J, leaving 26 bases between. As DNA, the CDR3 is TGCAGTGCCCGGTCGGGGTGGGGGCCCCAAGGGGCCCAGTACTTC. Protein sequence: CSARSGWGPQGAQYF.

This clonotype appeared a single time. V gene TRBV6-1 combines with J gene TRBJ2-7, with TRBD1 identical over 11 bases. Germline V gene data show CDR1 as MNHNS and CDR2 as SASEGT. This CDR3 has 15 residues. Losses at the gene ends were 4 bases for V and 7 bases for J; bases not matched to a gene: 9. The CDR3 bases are TGTGCCAGCAGTGGGGGACAGGGGGGTTTTAGTGAGCAGTACTTC. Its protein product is CASSGGQGGFSEQYF.

CDR3 DNA sequence: TGTGCCAGCAACGAACAGGGTATATCTAACTATGGCTACACCTTC. This gives the protein CASNEQGISNYGYTF. The J gene is TRBJ1-2, the V gene TRBV2; D might be TRBD1 (6 bases). V was pared by 7 bases and J by 0 bases, with 15 bases between. From germline, CDR1 is SNHLY and CDR2 FYNNEI. The length of the CDR3 is 15 residues.

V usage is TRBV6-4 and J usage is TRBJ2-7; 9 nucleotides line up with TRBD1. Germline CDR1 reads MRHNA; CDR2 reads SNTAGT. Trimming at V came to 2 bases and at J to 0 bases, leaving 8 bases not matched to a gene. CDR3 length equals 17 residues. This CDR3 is CASSDKGTGRYSYEQYF. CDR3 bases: TGTGCCAGCAGTGACAAAGGGACAGGGCGATACTCCTACGAGCAGTACTTC.

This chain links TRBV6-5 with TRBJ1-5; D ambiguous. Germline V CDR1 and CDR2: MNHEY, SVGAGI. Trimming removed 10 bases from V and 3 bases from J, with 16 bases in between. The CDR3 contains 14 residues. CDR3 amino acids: CATYRAGINQPQHF. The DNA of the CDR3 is TGTGCCACCTACCGCGCCGGTATCAATCAGCCCCAGCATTTT.

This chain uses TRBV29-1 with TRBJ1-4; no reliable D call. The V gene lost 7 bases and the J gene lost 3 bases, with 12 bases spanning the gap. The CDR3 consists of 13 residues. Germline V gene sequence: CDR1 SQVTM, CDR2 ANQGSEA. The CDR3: CSGRRQPNEKLFF. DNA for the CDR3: TGCAGCGGACGAAGGCAGCCTAATGAAAAACTGTTTTTT.

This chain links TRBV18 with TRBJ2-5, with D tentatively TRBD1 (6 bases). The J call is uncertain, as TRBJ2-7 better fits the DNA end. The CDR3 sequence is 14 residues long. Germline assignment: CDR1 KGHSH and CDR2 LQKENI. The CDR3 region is CASSGGGGGYEQYF. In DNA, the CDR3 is TGTGCCAGCTCAGGGGGCGGAGGAGGATACGAGCAGTACTTC.

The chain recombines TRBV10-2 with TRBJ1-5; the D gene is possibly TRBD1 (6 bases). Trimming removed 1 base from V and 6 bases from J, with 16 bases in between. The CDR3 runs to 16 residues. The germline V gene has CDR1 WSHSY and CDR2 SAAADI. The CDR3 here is CASSELPRGMAQPQHF. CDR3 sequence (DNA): TGCGCCAGCAGTGAGTTGCCCAGGGGAATGGCTCAGCCCCAGCATTTT.

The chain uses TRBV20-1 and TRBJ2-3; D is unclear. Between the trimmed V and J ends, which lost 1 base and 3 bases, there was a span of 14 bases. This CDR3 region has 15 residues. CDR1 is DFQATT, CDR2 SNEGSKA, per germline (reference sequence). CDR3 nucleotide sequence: TGCAGTGCTAGAGGTGGCAGGATAGGAACAGATACGCAGTATTTT. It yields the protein CSARGGRIGTDTQYF.

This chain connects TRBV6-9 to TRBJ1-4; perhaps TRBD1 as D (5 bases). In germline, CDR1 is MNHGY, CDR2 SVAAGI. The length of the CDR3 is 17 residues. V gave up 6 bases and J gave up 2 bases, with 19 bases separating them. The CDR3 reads CASSPRRGRGTNEKLFF. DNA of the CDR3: TGTGCCAGCAGCCCCAGAAGGGGAAGAGGGACTAATGAAAAACTGTTTTTT.

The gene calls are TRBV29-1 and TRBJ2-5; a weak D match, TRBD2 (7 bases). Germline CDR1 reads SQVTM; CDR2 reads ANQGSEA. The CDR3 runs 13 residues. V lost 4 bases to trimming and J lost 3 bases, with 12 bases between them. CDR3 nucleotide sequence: TGCAGCGTTGGGGGGAGGGGGGAAGAGACCCAGTACTTC. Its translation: CSVGGRGEETQYF.

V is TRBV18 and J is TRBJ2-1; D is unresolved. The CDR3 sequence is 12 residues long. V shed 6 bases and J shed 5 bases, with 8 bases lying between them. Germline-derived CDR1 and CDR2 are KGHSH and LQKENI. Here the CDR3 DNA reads TGTGCCAGCTCCCTCCGGGACAATGAGCAGTTCTTC. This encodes CASSLRDNEQFF.

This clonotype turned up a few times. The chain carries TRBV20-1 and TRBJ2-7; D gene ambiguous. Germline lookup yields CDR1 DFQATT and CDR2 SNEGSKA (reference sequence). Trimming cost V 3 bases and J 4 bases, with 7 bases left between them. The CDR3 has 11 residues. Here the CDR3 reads CSARQIYEQYF. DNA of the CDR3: TGCAGTGCTAGGCAAATTTACGAGCAGTACTTC.

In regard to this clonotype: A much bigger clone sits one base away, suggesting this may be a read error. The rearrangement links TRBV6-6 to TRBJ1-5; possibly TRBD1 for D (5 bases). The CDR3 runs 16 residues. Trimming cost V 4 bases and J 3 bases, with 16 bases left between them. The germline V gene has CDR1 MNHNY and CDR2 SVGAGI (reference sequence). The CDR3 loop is CASSSNDRHNNQPQHF. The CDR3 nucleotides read TGTGCCAGCAGTTCCAATGACAGACATAACAATCAGCCCCAGCATTTT.